This TCR beta chain emerged from a study of blood T cell repertoires in COVID-19. In the study overall: The origin of the acute and convalescent COVID-19 samples was the United States, Italy and Spain. PBMCs, B-cell-depleted T cells, or T cells were the source of the cDNA or gDNA that made up the material.

Methods used by the authors: Reference gene primer amplification gave estimated nucleated cell counts. Sequenced by immunoSEQ multiplex PCR; TCRdb stores in-frame clones only, minus some. The DNA gave D and trimming, while V, J and clone size come from that table. The sample has about 80,000 clones, 78% seen once; the top ten hold about a sixth. There are 13 residues in the CDR3. Sequencing used peripheral blood. This TCR came from a human donor in a cohort sampled during active COVID-19. The rearrangement joins TRBV21-1 to TRBJ1-1; the table's D call, TRBD1, has no DNA check behind it. TRBV21-1 is a pseudogene segment. CDR3 region: CASSKAQGGEAFF. The CDR3 DNA sequence: TGTGCCAGCAGCAAAGCTCAAGGGGGTGAAGCTTTCTTT.